The rows below give T cell receptor beta chains drawn from one sample of a study of beta chain features in type 1 diabetes. Profiled with immunoSEQ multiplex PCR; TCRdb holds only in-frame clones, not every one. This repertoire shows about 900,000 clones, 15% to 20% found once; its top ten account for roughly 0.025%. Sequencing input: naive CD4+ T cells from blood. Receptor source: a young woman in good health. Both conserved end residues are part of each CDR3. The order of the fields is V gene, clone size, J gene, D gene, CDR3 length, CDR3 DNA, CDR3 protein. A D gene is named only where the DNA matches it firmly. A row's size may be missing; if present it is once, few, many or a size class.

>TRBV9|few|TRBJ2-7|-|13
TGTGCCAGCAGCTCCCGACCGTCCTACGAGCAGTACTTC
CASSSRPSYEQYF
>TRBV25-1|-|TRBJ2-7|-|13
TGTGCCAGCTCTGCCTCGGGCGGTTACGAGCAGTACTTC
CASSASGGYEQYF
>TRBV6-5|-|TRBJ2-3|TRBD2|16
TGTGCCAGCAGTTACGGACTAGCGGGGGACACAGATACGCAGTATTTT
CASSYGLAGDTDTQYF
>TRBV7-3|few|TRBJ2-3|TRBD2|15
TGTGCCAGCAGCTTAAGGGGACTACTCACAGATACGCAGTATTTT
CASSLRGLLTDTQYF
>TRBV7-2|few|TRBJ1-5|TRBD1|14
TGTGCCAGCAGCCCTCGGACAGGAAGTCAGCCCCAGCATTTT
CASSPRTGSQPQHF
>TRBV6-5|few|TRBJ1-3|-|12
TGTGCCAGCAGTTACGGCGGAAACACCATATATTTT
CASSYGGNTIYF
>TRBV19|-|TRBJ2-6|-|13
TGTGCCAGTATGAACTCTGGGGCCAACGTCCTGACTTTC
CASMNSGANVLTF
>TRBV7-2|few|TRBJ2-7|TRBD2|16
TGTGCCAGCAGCTTAGCGTCGGCTAGCGGGACATTTGAGCAGTACTTC
CASSLASASGTFEQYF
>TRBV28|few|TRBJ2-5|TRBD2|15
TGTGCCAGCAGTTTGGGCCGGGGGGGACGAGAGACCCAGTACTTC
CASSLGRGGRETQYF
>TRBV5-1|-|TRBJ1-1|TRBD1|11
TGCGCCAACCCCAGGACAGGGTTGGCTTTCTTT
CANPRTGLAFF
>TRBV7-2|few|TRBJ1-2|-|11
TGTGCCAGCAGCCAGCGATATGGCTACACCTTC
CASSQRYGYTF
>TRBV6-1|-|TRBJ2-7|-|13
TGTGCCAGCACCCTTCAGGGAATCGAAGAGCAGTACTTC
CASTLQGIEEQYF
>TRBV28|few|TRBJ1-2|TRBD1|13
TGTGCCAGCAGGACAGGGGGTGGCTATGGCTACACCTTC
CASRTGGGYGYTF
>TRBV7-2|-|TRBJ2-5|-|14
TGTGCCAGCAGCGGGGGTGCCCTACAAGAGACCCAGTACTTC
CASSGGALQETQYF
>TRBV5-6|-|TRBJ2-7|-|14
TGTGTCAGCAGCTTGATGGGTCCCCGCTACGAGCAGTACTTC
CVSSLMGPRYEQYF
>TRBV12-5|few|TRBJ2-3|-|12
TGTGCTAGCGCATCCGGGGGATATACGCAGTATTTT
CASASGGYTQYF
>TRBV5-1|-|TRBJ2-7|TRBD1|15
TGCGCCAGCAGCTTGGCTCTGGGACAGGGCTACGAGCAGTACTTC
CASSLALGQGYEQYF
>TRBV10-3|-|TRBJ2-7|TRBD1|12
TGTGCCACCGGACAGGGAGGATACGAGCAGTACTTC
CATGQGGYEQYF
>TRBV28|-|TRBJ1-1|TRBD1|17
TGTGCCAGCAGTTCCAGGGGGGGCGTTCTATTTTGGTCGTTCGCTTTCTTT
CASSSRGGVLFWSFAFF
>TRBV4-2|-|TRBJ2-1|TRBD1|14
TGTGCCAGCAGCCTCCCGGACAGGCACAATGAGCAGTTCTTC
CASSLPDRHNEQFF
>TRBV4-2|few|TRBJ1-2|TRBD1|14
TGTGCCAGCAGCCAAGTGGGGACAGACTATGGCTACACCTTC
CASSQVGTDYGYTF
>TRBV4-2|few|TRBJ2-1|-|15
TGTGCCAGCAGCCAACCAGGGGTCATGGACAATGAGCAGTTCTTC
CASSQPGVMDNEQFF
>TRBV19|few|TRBJ1-5|-|15
TGTGCCAGTAGTACCCAGGGGAATAGCAATCAGCCCCAGCATTTT
CASSTQGNSNQPQHF
>TRBV6-6|few|TRBJ2-5|TRBD1|16
TGTGCCAGCAGTTTACCTATGACAGGGGTAAAGGAGACCCAGTACTTC
CASSLPMTGVKETQYF
>TRBV28|-|TRBJ1-2|-|14
TGTGCCATAGAGAGGGTGAATCCTAACTATGGCTACACCTTC
CAIERVNPNYGYTF
>TRBV7-2|few|TRBJ2-7|-|13
TGTGCCAGCAGCCTACAGGGTTTATACGAGCAGTACTTC
CASSLQGLYEQYF